This is a list of T cell receptor beta chains from one sample in a study of cytomegalovirus exposure and HLA in healthy donors. Clones were sequenced by immunoSEQ multiplex PCR, and TCRdb holds only the in-frame ones, with some missing. The top ten hold 2.4% of the sample, which has around 190,000 clones, over 65% seen once. Sequencing was carried out using PBMCs. All receptors come from a man aged 55 to 70 in good health and CMV-seronegative. Both conserved end residues are part of each CDR3. The D gene is left open where the match is weak. The size of a clone is reported for some rows only, either as once, few or many, or as a class for expanded clones.

cdr3_nt cdr3_aa d_call v_call clone_size j_call
TGCGCCAGCAGCCGGGGGGCAGGGAAGAACACTGAAGCTTTCTTT CASSRGAGKNTEAFF NA TRBV5-1 NA TRBJ1-1
TGTGCCAGCAGCTTAACCACCGGAGGGGGGGGATCAGATACGCAGTATTTT CASSLTTGGGGSDTQYF NA TRBV7-9 NA TRBJ2-3
TGCAGCGTTGCCGGGACTAGCGCTACCTCTGGGGCCAACGTCCTGACTTTC CSVAGTSATSGANVLTF TRBD2 TRBV29-1 NA TRBJ2-6
TGTGCCAGCAGTAAAAGGTCCCGGGAGGGCTACACCTTC CASSKRSREGYTF NA TRBV2 few TRBJ1-2
TGTGCTAGTGGTTTGGCAGAATCCGGGGGCTACACCTTC CASGLAESGGYTF NA TRBV12-5 NA TRBJ1-2
TGTGCCAGCAGCTTGGCCGCAACTAATGAAAAACTGTTTTTT CASSLAATNEKLFF NA TRBV5-4 NA TRBJ1-4
TGCAGCGTTGAAAAGGGGACTTGGACTGAAGCTTTCTTT CSVEKGTWTEAFF NA TRBV29-1 NA TRBJ1-1
TGTGCCAGCAGCTTGGAGGGGCAGGGGGCAGATGAGCAGTACTTC CASSLEGQGADEQYF TRBD1 TRBV5-4 few TRBJ2-7
TGTGCCAGCAGTCCTACAGGGTTTGGCCAAGAGACCCAGTACTTC CASSPTGFGQETQYF NA TRBV7-9 NA TRBJ2-5
TGTGCCAGCAGCGTAGGGGAGTTTTCGTATGGCTACACCTTC CASSVGEFSYGYTF NA TRBV9 NA TRBJ1-2
TGTGCCAGCTCACCGACACAGGGGCCAGGTCAGCCCCAGCATTTT CASSPTQGPGQPQHF TRBD1 TRBV18 NA TRBJ1-5
TGTGCCAGTACCATAGGGGTATATCCGAACACCGGGGAGCTGTTTTTT CASTIGVYPNTGELFF NA TRBV19 NA TRBJ2-2
TGTGCCAGCAGCTTAGTTCTCGGGGTGAACACTGAAGCTTTCTTT CASSLVLGVNTEAFF NA TRBV7-2 few TRBJ1-1
TGTGCCAGCAGTGAATTAAGGGGGGGCGAGTACAATGAGCAGTTCTTC CASSELRGGEYNEQFF NA TRBV25-1 NA TRBJ2-1
TGCAGCGTTGAGAGGCGGGGGCTTCTCTCCTACGAGCAGTACTTC CSVERRGLLSYEQYF NA TRBV29-1 NA TRBJ2-7
TGTGCCAGCAGGTCCCTGGGGGGGAATCGGGTTGAAGCTTTCTTT CASRSLGGNRVEAFF NA TRBV6-5 once TRBJ1-1
TGTGCCAGCAGCTCGGGCCGACAGGGAGGTATGAACACTGAAGCTTTCTTT CASSSGRQGGMNTEAFF TRBD1 TRBV13 NA TRBJ1-1
TGTGCCAGCAGCCCCCTAGGGACAGGGTTCTACGAGCAGTACTTC CASSPLGTGFYEQYF TRBD1 TRBV11-2 NA TRBJ2-7
TGTGCCAGCAGTTCTAGGGAGGCCGGGGAGCTGTTTTTT CASSSREAGELFF NA TRBV27 NA TRBJ2-2
TGTGCCAGCAGCTTCTCGGGGGGCTCTTACAATGAGCAGTTCTTC CASSFSGGSYNEQFF NA TRBV5-6 NA TRBJ2-1
TGTGCCAGCAGCTCCACTGGGAACACCGGGGAGCTGTTTTTT CASSSTGNTGELFF NA TRBV11-2 NA TRBJ2-2
TGTGCCAGCAGGCCACAGGGGGCGCGGGCTGGAAACACCATATATTTT CASRPQGARAGNTIYF TRBD1 TRBV28 NA TRBJ1-3
TGTGCCAGTAGTTGGGACAGGGGAGGTGATCAGCCCCAGCATTTT CASSWDRGGDQPQHF TRBD1 TRBV19 few TRBJ1-5
TGTGCCAGCAGCTATCGGACAGGGAATTCCTACGAGCAGTACTTC CASSYRTGNSYEQYF TRBD1 TRBV14 NA TRBJ2-7
TGTGCCAGTAGTATAGGAAGGGGATCGAACACCGGGGAGCTGTTTTTT CASSIGRGSNTGELFF NA TRBV19 NA TRBJ2-2
TGTGCCATCAGTGAGTCCGGACTAGCGGGGGGTCTCTACTACAATGAGCAGTTCTTC CAISESGLAGGLYYNEQFF TRBD2 TRBV10-3 NA TRBJ2-1
TGTGCTAGTGGTTTGAACCGGGACTGGGCATTCTTC CASGLNRDWAFF NA TRBV12-5 NA TRBJ2-7
TGTGCCAGCAGTGAGGATTTCTACAATGAGCAGTTCTTC CASSEDFYNEQFF NA TRBV6-5 NA TRBJ2-1
TGTGCCAGCTCACAGACAGTCCCCGACACTGAAGCTTTCTTT CASSQTVPDTEAFF NA TRBV18 NA TRBJ1-1
TGTGCCAGCAGCTTGAGCGGGGACACTGAAGCTTTCTTT CASSLSGDTEAFF NA TRBV11-2 NA TRBJ1-1
TGTGCCAGCAGCTTAGCGGCGTCAGGCGGGGAGCTGTTTTTT CASSLAASGGELFF NA TRBV7-8 NA TRBJ2-2
TGTGCCAGCAGCGGGGTGGGGAACACCGGGGAGCTGTTTTTT CASSGVGNTGELFF NA TRBV2 NA TRBJ2-2
TGCGCCAGCAGCACCGGACTAGCGGGAGGGCAGTTTGAGACCCAGTACTTC CASSTGLAGGQFETQYF TRBD2 TRBV5-1 NA TRBJ2-5
TGTGCCAGCAGTTTGTTACCGGGACAGTCCTATGGCTACACCTTC CASSLLPGQSYGYTF TRBD1 TRBV28 NA TRBJ1-2
TGCGCCAGCAGCTCAGGCCCGAACACCGGGGAGCTGTTTTTT CASSSGPNTGELFF NA TRBV5-1 NA TRBJ2-2
TGTGCCAGCACCCTAAGGGGTGACAATTCACCCCTCCACTTT CASTLRGDNSPLHF NA TRBV9 NA TRBJ1-6
TGTGCCAGTGAGGACAGGGCCACCTACGAGCAGTACTTC CASEDRATYEQYF TRBD1 TRBV19 NA TRBJ2-7
TGTGCCAGCAGCCAAGATCTTAGGGCTAGCGGAGGTACTGAGCAGTTCTTC CASSQDLRASGGTEQFF TRBD2 TRBV4-2 NA TRBJ2-1
TGTGCCAGCAGCCCCGGGGGACAGATCTACGAGCAGTACTTC CASSPGGQIYEQYF NA TRBV28 NA TRBJ2-7
TGTGCCAGCAGCTTAGCGAGAGAGGAAGAAAAACTGTTTTTT CASSLAREEEKLFF NA TRBV7-6 once TRBJ1-4
TGTGCCAGCAGTTATACAGGGATGAACACTGAAGCTTTCTTT CASSYTGMNTEAFF NA TRBV6-1 NA TRBJ1-1
TGTGCCAGCAGCTTTGCGGGGATTCGAGGCAATCAGCCCCAGCATTTT CASSFAGIRGNQPQHF NA TRBV7-8 NA TRBJ1-5
TGTGCCAGCAGTTCGGGGCTGGAGGGTGGCTACACCTTC CASSSGLEGGYTF NA TRBV6-5 NA TRBJ1-2
TGCGCCAGCAGCGACTGGACAGCCGAAGCTTTCTTT CASSDWTAEAFF NA TRBV5-1 NA TRBJ1-1
TGCGCCAGCAGCTTGGGCGGGGGGACCCAATTTTCCTCCAATGAGCAGTTCTTC CASSLGGGTQFSSNEQFF TRBD2 TRBV5-1 NA TRBJ2-1
TGTGCCAGCAGCTCGCCACAGGGGCCGATCCTATACGAGCAGTACTTC CASSSPQGPILYEQYF TRBD1 TRBV5-8 NA TRBJ2-7
TGCGCCAGCAGCTTGATGCGGGGGGGCTCAGATGAGCAGTTCTTC CASSLMRGGSDEQFF TRBD2 TRBV5-1 NA TRBJ2-1
TGTGCCAGTACCTTTCGCCGGGGGGAAGCTTTCTTT CASTFRRGEAFF NA TRBV19 NA TRBJ1-1
TGTGCCAGCAGCTTAACTACTAACGAGCAGTACTTC CASSLTTNEQYF NA TRBV11-2 NA TRBJ2-7
TGTGCCAGCTCACCGGCTAGCGGGAGCTACGAGCAGTACTTC CASSPASGSYEQYF TRBD2 TRBV18 NA TRBJ2-7
TGTGCCAGCAGCTACGGACAAATAAACACCGGGGAGCTGTTTTTT CASSYGQINTGELFF NA TRBV9 NA TRBJ2-2